This T cell receptor beta chain was recovered during a study of T cell changes during pregnancy in multiple sclerosis. CDR3 length: 14 residues. Looked up from germline, CDR1 is SGHRS and CDR2 is YFSETQ. Germline trimming cut 6 bases from V and 4 bases from J; bases unmatched to any gene: 8. Method: immunoSEQ multiplex PCR; TCRdb's copy keeps in-frame clones and lacks some. The table includes under 55,000 clones, around 94% detected once. The receptor was isolated from a female donor with multiple sclerosis, enrolled in a pregnancy study. The chain carries TRBV5-1 and TRBJ2-7; 9 bases agree with TRBD1. The sequenced sample was CD4+ T cells from peripheral blood mononuclear cells, obtained before pregnancy. CDR3 region: CASNPGTGKYEQYF. Written as DNA, the CDR3 is TGCGCCAGCAACCCCGGGACAGGGAAATACGAGCAGTACTTC.